The clone carrying this T cell receptor (beta chain) was observed at least ten times. Its target is not known. This sample was included in a study of Graves' ophthalmopathy and Graves' hyperthyroidism. Study-wide findings and caveats: Prediction of ophthalmopathy progression reached less than 71% sensitivity and roughly 72% specificity. Ophthalmopathy and stable hyperthyroidism were discriminated by a 13-signature model, with roughly 86% sensitivity and approximately 78% specificity.

Germline CDR1 SGHTS, CDR2 YDEGEE. The CDR3 has 13 amino acids. V was shortened by 2 bases and J by 1 base, with 7 bases between the two germline ends. Having ophthalmopathy, the donors showed moderate-to-severe activity, CAS ≥3 and NOSPECS ≥4, with disease lasting under 3 months. Enrollment excluded any patients with other autoimmune diseases, uncontrolled infections, pregnancy or lactation. Researchers took RNA transcripts and amplified TCR beta CDR3 regions from them. HTBI primers were used in a first-round RT-PCR, which preceded a second-round multiplex PCR. TCRdb re-derived calls from the multiplex PCR reads in MiXCR, one entry per CDR3 protein. Altogether 600,000 to 700,000 distinct CDR3 sequences are present, roughly 41% being singletons, with the ten largest covering over 2.5%.

The specimen was peripheral blood. The sequence came from an adult man with Graves' ophthalmopathy. J is TRBJ2-7 and V is TRBV5-8; D gene ambiguous. This chain's CDR3 is CASSFAPSYEQYF. Here the CDR3 DNA reads TGTGCCAGCAGCTTTGCACCGTCCTACGAGCAGTACTTC.